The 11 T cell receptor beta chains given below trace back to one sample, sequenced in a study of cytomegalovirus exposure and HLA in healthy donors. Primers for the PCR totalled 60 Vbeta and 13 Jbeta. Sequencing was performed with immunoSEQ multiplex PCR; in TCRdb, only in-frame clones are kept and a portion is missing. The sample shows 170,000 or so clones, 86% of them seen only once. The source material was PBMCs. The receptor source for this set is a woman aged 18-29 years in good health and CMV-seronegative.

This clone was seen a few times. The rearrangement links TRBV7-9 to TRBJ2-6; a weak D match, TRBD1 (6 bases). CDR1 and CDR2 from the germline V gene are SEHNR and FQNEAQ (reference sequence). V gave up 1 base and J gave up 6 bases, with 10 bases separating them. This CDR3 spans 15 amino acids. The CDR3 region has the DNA TGTGCCAGCAGCTTAGTACAGGGTGAGGCCAACGTCCTGACTTTC. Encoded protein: CASSLVQGEANVLTF.

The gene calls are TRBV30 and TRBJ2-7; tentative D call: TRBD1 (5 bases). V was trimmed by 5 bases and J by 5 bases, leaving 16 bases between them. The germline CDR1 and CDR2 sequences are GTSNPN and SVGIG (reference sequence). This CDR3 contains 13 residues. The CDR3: CAWQRQGNHEQYF. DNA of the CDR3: TGTGCCTGGCAGCGTCAGGGTAACCACGAGCAGTACTTC.

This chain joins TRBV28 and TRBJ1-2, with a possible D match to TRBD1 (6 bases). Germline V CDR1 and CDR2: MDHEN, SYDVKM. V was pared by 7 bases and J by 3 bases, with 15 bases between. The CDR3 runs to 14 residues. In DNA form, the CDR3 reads TGTGCCAGCACCCAGGGGTGGGTATACTATGGCTACACCTTC. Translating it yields CASTQGWVYYGYTF.

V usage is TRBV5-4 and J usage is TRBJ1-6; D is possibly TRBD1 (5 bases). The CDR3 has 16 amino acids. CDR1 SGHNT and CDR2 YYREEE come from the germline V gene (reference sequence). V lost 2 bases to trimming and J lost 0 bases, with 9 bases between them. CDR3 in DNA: TGTGCCAGCAGCTTCTGGGGCAGCTCCTATAATTCACCCCTCCACTTT. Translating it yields CASSFWGSSYNSPLHF. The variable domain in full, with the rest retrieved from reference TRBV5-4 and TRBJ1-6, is ETGVTQSPTHLIKTRGQQVTLRCSSQSGHNTVSWYQQALGQGPQFIFQYYREEENGRGNFPPRFSGLQFPNYSSELNVNALELDDSALYLCASSFWGSSYNSPLHFGNGTRLTVT.

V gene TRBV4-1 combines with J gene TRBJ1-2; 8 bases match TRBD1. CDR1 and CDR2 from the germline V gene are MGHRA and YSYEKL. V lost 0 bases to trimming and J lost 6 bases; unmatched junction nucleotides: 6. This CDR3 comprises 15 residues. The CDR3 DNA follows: TGCGCCAGCAGCCAAGATAGGGGACAGGCAAATGGCTACACCTTC. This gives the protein CASSQDRGQANGYTF.

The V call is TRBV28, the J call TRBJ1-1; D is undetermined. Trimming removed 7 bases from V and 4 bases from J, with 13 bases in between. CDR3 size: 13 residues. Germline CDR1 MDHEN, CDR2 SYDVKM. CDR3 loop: CASTLIGGTEAFF. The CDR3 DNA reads TGTGCCAGCACCCTGATAGGAGGCACTGAAGCTTTCTTT.

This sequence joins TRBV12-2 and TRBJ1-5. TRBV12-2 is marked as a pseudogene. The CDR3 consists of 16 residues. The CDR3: CASRLSARFGNQPQHF. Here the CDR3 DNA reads TGTGCAAGTCGCTTATCTGCCCGGTTCGGCAATCAGCCCCAGCATTTT.

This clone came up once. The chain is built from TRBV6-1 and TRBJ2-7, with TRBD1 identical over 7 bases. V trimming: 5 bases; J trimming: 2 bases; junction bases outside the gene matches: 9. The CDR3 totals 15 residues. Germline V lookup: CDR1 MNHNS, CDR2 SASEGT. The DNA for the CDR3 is TGTGCCAGCAGTAGGGAAACGGGACAGCCCTACGAGCAGTACTTC. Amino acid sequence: CASSRETGQPYEQYF.

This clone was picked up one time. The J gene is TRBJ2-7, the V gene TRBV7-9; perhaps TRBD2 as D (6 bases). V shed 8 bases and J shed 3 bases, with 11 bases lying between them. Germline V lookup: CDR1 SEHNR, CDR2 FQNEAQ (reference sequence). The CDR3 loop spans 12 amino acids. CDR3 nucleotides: TGTGCCAGCTTCGGCGGGGACTACGAGCAGTACTTC. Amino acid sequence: CASFGGDYEQYF.

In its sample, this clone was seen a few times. CDR3 loop: CASSATGNHEQFF. The CDR3, as DNA: TGTGCCAGCTCCGCTACAGGGAATCATGAGCAGTTCTTC. J is TRBJ2-1 and V is TRBV18; D possibly corresponds to TRBD1 (6 bases). From germline, CDR1 is KGHSH and CDR2 LQKENI. This CDR3 contains 13 residues. The V gene lost 6 bases and the J gene lost 8 bases, with 14 bases spanning the gap.

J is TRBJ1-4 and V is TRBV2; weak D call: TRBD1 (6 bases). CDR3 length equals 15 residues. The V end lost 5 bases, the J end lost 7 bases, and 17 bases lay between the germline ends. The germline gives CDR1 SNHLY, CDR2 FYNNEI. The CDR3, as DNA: TGTGCCAGCAGTATACAGGGCCCACCGGGTGAAAAACTGTTTTTT. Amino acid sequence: CASSIQGPPGEKLFF. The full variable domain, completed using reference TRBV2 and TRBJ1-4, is EPEVTQTPSHQVTQMGQEVILRCVPISNHLYFYWYRQILGQKVEFLVSFYNNEISEKSEIFDDQFSVERPDGSNFTLKIRSTKLEDSAMYFCASSIQGPPGEKLFFGSGTQLSVL.